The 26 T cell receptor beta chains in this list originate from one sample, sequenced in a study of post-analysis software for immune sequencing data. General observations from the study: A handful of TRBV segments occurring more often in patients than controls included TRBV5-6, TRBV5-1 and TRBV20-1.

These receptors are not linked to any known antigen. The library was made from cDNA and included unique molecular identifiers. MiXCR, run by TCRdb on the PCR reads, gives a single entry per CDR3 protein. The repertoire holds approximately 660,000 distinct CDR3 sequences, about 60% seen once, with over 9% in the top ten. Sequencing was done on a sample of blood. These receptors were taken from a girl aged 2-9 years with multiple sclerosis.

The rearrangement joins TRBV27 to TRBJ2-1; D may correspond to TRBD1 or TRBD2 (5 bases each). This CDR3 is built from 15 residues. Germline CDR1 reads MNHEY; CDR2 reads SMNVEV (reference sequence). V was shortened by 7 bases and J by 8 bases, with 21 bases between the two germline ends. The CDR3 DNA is TGTGCCAGCATACCGGGGCAGGAGCGCCGCGATGAGCAGTTCTTC. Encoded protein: CASIPGQERRDEQFF.

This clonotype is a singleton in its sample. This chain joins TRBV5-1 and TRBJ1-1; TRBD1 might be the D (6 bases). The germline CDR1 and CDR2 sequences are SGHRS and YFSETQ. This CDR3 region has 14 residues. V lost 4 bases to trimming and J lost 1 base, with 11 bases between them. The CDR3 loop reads CASSITQGNTEAFF. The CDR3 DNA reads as TGCGCCAGCAGCATAACACAGGGGAACACTGAAGCTTTCTTT.

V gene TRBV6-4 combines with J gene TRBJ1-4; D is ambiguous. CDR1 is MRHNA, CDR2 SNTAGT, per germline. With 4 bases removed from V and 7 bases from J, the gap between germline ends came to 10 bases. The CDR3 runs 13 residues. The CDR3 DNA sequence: TGTGCCAGCAGTGTCGGACTTGTTGAAAAACTGTTTTTT. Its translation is CASSVGLVEKLFF.

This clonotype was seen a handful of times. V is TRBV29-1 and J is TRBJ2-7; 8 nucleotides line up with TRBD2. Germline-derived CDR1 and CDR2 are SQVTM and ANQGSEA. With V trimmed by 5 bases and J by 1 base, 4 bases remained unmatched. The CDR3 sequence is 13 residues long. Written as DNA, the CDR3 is TGCAGCGTTCTCCTAGCGGGTTCCTACGAGCAGTACTTC. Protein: CSVLLAGSYEQYF.

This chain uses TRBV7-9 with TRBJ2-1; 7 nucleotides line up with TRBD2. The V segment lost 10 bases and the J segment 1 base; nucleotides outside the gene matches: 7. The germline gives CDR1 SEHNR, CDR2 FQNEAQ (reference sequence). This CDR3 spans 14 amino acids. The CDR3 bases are TGTGCCACGAGAGGAGCGGGATCCTACAATGAGCAGTTCTTC. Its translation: CATRGAGSYNEQFF.

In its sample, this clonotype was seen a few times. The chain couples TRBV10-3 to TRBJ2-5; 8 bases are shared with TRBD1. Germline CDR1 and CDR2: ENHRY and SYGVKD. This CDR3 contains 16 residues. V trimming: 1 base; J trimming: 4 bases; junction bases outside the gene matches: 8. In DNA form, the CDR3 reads TGTGCCATCAGTGAGTTGGAGCGACAGGGGCCAGAGACCCAGTACTTC. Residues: CAISELERQGPETQYF.

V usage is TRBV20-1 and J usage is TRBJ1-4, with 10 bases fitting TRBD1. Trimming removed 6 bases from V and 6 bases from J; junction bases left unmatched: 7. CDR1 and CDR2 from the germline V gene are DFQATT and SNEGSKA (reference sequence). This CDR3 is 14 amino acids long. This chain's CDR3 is CSAYPGTGDEKLFF. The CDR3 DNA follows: TGCAGTGCCTACCCCGGGACAGGGGATGAAAAACTGTTTTTT.

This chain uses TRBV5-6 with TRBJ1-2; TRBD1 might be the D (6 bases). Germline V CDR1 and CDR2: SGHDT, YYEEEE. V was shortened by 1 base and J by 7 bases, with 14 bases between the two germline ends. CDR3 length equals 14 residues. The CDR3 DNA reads TGTGCCAGCAGCTTGTGGGGGCTGGTCCGTGGCTACACCTTC. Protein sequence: CASSLWGLVRGYTF.

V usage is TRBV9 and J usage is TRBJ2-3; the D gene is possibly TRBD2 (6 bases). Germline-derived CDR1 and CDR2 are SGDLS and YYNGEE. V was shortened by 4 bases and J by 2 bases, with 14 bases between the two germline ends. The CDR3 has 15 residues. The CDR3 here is CASSTVGGPTDTQYF. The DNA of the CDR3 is TGTGCCAGCAGCACCGTGGGGGGACCCACAGATACGCAGTATTTT.

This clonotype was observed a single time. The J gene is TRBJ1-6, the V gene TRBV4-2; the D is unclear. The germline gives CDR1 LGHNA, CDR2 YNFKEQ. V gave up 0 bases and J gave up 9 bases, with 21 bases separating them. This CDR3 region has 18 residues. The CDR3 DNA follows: TGTGCCAGCAGCCAAGATGGTTCCCGGACGGCCTTTGGTTCACCCCTCCACTTT. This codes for CASSQDGSRTAFGSPLHF.

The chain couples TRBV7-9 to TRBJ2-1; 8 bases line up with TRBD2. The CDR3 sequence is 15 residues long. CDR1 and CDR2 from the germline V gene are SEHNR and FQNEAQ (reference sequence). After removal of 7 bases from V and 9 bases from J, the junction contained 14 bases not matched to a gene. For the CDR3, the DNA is TGTGCCAGCACGGGAGGGAGGGCCGAATCTCTTGAGCAGTTCTTC. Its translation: CASTGGRAESLEQFF.

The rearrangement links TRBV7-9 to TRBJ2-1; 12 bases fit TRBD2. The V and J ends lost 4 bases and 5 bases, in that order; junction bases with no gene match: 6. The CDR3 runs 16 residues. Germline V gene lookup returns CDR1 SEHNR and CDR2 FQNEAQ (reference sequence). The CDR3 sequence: CASSYRTSGTHNEQFF. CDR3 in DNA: TGTGCCAGCAGCTACCGGACTAGCGGGACCCACAATGAGCAGTTCTTC.

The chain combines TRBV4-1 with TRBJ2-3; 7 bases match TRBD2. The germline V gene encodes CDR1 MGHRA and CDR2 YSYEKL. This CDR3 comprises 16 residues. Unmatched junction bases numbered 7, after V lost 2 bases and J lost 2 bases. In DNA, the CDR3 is TGCGCCAGCAGCCAACCCGGCGCGGGGGACACAGATACGCAGTATTTT. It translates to CASSQPGAGDTDTQYF.

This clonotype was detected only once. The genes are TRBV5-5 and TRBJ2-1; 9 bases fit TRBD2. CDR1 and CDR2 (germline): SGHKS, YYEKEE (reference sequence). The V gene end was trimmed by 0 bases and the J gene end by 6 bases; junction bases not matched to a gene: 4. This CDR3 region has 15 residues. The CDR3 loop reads CASSLAAGLANEQFF. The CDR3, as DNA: TGTGCCAGCAGCTTGGCCGCGGGACTAGCCAATGAGCAGTTCTTC.

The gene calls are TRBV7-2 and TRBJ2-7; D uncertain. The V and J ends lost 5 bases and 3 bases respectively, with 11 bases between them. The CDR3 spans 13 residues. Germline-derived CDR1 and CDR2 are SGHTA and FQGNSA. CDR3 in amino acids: CASSLIDGYEQYF. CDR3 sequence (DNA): TGTGCCAGCAGCCTCATTGACGGCTACGAGCAGTACTTC.

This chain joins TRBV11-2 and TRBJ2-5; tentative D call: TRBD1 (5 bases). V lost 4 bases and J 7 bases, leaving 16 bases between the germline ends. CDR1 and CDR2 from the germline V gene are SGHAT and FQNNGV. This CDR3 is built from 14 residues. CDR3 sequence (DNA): TGTGCCAGCAGCTCCACCGGCGGTCAGGGGACCCAGTACTTC. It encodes CASSSTGGQGTQYF.

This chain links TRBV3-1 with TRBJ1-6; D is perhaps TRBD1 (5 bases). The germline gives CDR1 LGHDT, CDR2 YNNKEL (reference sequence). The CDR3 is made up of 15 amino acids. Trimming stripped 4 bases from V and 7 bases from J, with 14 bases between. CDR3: CASSPGGVRNSPLHF. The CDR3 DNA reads TGTGCCAGCAGCCCAGGAGGGGTCAGGAATTCACCCCTCCACTTT.

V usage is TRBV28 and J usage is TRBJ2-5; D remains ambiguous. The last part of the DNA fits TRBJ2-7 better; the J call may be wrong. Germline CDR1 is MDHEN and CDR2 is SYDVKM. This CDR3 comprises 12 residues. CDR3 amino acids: CASFVSNAEQYF. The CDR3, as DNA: TGTGCCAGCTTCGTATCAAACGCCGAGCAGTACTTC.

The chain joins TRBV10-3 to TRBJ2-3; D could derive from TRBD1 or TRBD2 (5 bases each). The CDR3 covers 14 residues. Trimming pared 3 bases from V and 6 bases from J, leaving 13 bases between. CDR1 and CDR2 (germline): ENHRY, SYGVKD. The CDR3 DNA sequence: TGTGCCATCAGTGACTCACGGGGACGGGATACGCAGTATTTT. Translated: CAISDSRGRDTQYF.

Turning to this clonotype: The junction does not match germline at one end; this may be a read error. For the CDR3, the DNA is TGTACCAGCAGTTACTCTCCCAGGGGCTACGAGCAGTACTTC. Encoded protein: CTSSYSPRGYEQYF. The genes are TRBV6-5 and TRBJ2-7, with D possibly matching TRBD1 (6 bases). The CDR3 totals 14 residues. Germline assignment: CDR1 MNHEY and CDR2 SVGAGI.

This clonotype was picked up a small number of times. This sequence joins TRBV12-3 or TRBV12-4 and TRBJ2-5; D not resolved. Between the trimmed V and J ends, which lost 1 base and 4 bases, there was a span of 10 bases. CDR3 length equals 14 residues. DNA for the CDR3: TGTGCCAGCAGTTTAGGTTCCGTGGTAGAGACCCAGTACTTC. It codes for CASSLGSVVETQYF.

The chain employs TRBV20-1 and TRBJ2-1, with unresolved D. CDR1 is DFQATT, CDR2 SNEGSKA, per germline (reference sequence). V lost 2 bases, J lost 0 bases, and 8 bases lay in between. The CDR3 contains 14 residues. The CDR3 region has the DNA TGCAGTGCTAGAAGAACAAGCTCCTACAATGAGCAGTTCTTC. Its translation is CSARRTSSYNEQFF.

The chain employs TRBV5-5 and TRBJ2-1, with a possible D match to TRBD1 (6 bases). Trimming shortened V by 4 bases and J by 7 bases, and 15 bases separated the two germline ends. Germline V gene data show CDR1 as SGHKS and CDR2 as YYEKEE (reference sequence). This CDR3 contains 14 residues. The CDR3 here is CASSHRGGWNEQFF. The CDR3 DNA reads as TGTGCCAGCAGCCACCGAGGGGGTTGGAATGAGCAGTTCTTC.

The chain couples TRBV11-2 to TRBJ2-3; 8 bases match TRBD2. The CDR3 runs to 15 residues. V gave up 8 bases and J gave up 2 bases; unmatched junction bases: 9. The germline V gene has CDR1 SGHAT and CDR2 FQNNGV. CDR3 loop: CASYSTSAPTDTQYF. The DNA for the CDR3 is TGTGCCAGCTATTCGACTAGCGCGCCCACAGATACGCAGTATTTT. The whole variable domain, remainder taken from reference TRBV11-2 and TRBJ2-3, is EAGVAQSPRYKIIEKRQSVAFWCNPISGHATLYWYQQILGQGPKLLIQFQNNGVVDDSQLPKDRFSAERLKGVDSTLKIQPAKLEDSAVYLCASYSTSAPTDTQYFGPGTRLTVL.

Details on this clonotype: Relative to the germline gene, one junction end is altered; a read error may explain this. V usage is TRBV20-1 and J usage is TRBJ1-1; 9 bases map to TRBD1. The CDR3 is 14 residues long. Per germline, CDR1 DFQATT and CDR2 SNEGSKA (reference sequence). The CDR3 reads CSASPDRGNAEAFF. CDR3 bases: TGCAGTGCTAGTCCTGACAGGGGGAACGCTGAAGCTTTCTTT.

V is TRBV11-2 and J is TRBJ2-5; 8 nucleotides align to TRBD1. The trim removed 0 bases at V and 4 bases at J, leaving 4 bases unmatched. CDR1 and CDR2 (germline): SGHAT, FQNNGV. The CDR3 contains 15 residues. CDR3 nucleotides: TGTGCCAGCAGCTTAGAATCAGGGGGCCTAGAGACCCAGTACTTC. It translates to CASSLESGGLETQYF.